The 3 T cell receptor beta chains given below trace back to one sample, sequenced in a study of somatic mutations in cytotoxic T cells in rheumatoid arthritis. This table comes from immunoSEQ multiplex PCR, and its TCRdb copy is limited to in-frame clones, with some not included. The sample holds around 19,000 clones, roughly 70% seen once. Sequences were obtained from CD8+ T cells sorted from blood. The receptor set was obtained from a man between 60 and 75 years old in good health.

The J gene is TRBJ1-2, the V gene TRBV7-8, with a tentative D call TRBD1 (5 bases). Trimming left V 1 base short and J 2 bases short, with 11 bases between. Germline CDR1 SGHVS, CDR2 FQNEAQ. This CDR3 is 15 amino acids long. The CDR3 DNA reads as TGTGCCAGCAGCTTAGGCGGCAGGGTGAACTATGGCTACACCTTC. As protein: CASSLGGRVNYGYTF. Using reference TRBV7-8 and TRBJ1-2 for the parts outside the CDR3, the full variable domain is GAGVSQSPRYKVAKRGQDVALRCDPISGHVSLFWYQQALGQGPEFLTYFQNEAQLDKSGLPSDRFFAERPEGSVSTLKIQRTQQEDSAVYLCASSLGGRVNYGYTFGSGTRLTVV.

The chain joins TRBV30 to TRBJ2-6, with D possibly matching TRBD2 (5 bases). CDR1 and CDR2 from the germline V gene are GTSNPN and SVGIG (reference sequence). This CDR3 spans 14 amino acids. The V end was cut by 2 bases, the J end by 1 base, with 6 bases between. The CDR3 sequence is CAWSRGSGANVLTF. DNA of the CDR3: TGTGCCTGGAGTCGGGGTTCTGGGGCCAACGTCCTGACTTTC.

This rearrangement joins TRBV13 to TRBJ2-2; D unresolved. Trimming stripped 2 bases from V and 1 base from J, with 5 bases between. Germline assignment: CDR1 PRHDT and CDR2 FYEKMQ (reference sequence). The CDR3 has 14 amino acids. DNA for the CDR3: TGTGCCAGCAGCTTAACCAGGAACACCGGGGAGCTGTTTTTT. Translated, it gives CASSLTRNTGELFF.